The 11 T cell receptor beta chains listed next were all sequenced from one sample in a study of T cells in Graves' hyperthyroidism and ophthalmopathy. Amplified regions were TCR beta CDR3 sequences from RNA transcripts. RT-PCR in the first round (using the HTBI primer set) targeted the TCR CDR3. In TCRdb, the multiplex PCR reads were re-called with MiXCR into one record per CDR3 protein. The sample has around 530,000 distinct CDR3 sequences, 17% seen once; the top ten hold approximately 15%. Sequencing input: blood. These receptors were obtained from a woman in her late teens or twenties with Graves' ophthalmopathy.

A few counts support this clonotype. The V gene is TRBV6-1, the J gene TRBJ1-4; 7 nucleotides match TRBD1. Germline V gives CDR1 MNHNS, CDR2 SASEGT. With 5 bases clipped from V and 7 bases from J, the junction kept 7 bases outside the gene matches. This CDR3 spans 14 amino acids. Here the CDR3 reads CASSTTGSVEKLFF. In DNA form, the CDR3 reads TGTGCCAGCAGTACGACAGGGAGTGTTGAAAAACTGTTTTTT.

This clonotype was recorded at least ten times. Here the CDR3 DNA reads TGTGCCATCCGGGACGTCTACGAGCAGTACTTC. Translation gives CAIRDVYEQYF. The V and J genes are TRBV10-3 and TRBJ2-7; D is tentatively TRBD1 or TRBD2 (5 bases each). The V and J ends lost 8 bases and 3 bases respectively, with 8 bases between them. Germline CDR1 reads ENHRY; CDR2 reads SYGVKD. The CDR3 is 11 residues long.

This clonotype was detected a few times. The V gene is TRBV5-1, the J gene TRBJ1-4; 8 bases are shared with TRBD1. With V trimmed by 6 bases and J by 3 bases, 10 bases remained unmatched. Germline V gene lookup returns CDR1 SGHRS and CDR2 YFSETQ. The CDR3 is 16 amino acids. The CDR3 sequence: CASKARGLGSNEKLFF. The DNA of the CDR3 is TGCGCCAGCAAGGCCAGGGGGCTGGGGTCTAATGAAAAACTGTTTTTT.

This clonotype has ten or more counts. The CDR3 region has the DNA TGTGCCAGCAGTGAAGCGTACCGAAGAAGGAGGGACACTGAAGCTTTCTTT. This gives the protein CASSEAYRRRRDTEAFF. This rearrangement joins TRBV2 to TRBJ1-1; D uncertain. The germline V gene encodes CDR1 SNHLY and CDR2 FYNNEI. The CDR3 length is 17 residues. V was clipped by 0 bases and J by 3 bases, with 17 bases between them.

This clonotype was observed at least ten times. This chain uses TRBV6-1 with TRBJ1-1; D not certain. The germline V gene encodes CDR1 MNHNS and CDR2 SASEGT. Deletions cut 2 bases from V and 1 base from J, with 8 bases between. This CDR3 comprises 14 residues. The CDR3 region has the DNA TGTGCCAGCAGTGAATTGGTGAAGAACACTGAAGCTTTCTTT. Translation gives CASSELVKNTEAFF.

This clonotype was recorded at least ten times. The DNA of the CDR3 is TGTGCCAGCGGTTCCGGGACAGGGGGCTACGAGCAGTACTTC. Protein: CASGSGTGGYEQYF. This chain connects TRBV27 to TRBJ2-7, with 11 bases fitting TRBD1. Germline V gene sequence: CDR1 MNHEY, CDR2 SMNVEV (reference sequence). The CDR3 is 14 amino acids. V shed 8 bases and J 3 bases; nucleotides not matched to a gene: 6.

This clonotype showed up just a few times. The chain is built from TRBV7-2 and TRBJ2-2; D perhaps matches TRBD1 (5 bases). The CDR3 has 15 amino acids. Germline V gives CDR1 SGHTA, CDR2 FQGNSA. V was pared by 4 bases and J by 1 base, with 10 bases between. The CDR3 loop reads CASSSRQWNTGELFF. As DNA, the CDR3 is TGTGCCAGCAGCTCGAGACAGTGGAACACCGGGGAGCTGTTTTTT.

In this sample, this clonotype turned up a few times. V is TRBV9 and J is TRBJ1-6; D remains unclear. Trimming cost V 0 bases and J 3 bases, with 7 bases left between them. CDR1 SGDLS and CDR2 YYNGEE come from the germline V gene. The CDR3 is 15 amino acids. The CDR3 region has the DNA TGTGCCAGCAGCGTAGATTCGGGCTATAATTCACCCCTCCACTTT. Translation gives CASSVDSGYNSPLHF.

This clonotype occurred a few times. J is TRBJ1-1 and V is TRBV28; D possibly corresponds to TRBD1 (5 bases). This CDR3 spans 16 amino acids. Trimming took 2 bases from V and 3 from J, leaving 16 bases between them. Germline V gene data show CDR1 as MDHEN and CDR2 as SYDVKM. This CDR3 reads CASSLGGWGMDTEAFF. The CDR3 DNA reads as TGTGCCAGCAGTTTAGGGGGGTGGGGAATGGACACTGAAGCTTTCTTT.

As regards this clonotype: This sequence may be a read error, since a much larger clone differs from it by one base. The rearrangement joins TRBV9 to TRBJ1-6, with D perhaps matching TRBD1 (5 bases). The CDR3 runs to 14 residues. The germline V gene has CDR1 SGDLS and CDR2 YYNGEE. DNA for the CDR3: TGTGCCAGCAGCGTAAAACAGGATAATTCACCCCTCCGCTTT. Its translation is CASSVKQDNSPLRF.

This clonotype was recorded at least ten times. The CDR3: CASSLDLNAASGDHNEQFF. The CDR3 DNA is TGTGCCAGCAGCTTAGATCTAAATGCGGCTAGCGGGGACCACAATGAGCAGTTCTTC. The genes are TRBV11-2 and TRBJ2-1; 9 bases match TRBD2. The CDR3 length is 19 residues. The ends lost 0 bases at V and 5 bases at J; junction bases unmatched: 14. Looked up from germline, CDR1 is SGHAT and CDR2 is FQNNGV.